What follows are 32 T cell receptor beta chains derived from one specimen sequenced in a study of regulatory T cells in long-lasting Graves disease. Researchers made TCR beta libraries by using iRepertoire HTBI primers and running Arm-PCR on CDR3 regions. TCRdb recomputed calls from the multiplex PCR reads with MiXCR, one row per CDR3 protein. The profile shows about 470,000 distinct CDR3 sequences, roughly 20% of them singletons. Time point defined: persistent/refractory GD, antithyroid drugs over 5 years with positive TRAb. PBMCs provided the RNA from which the TCR library was made. Sequencing was performed on peripheral blood mononuclear cells (PBMCs), taken when the disease was refractory, from a patient treated with antithyroid drugs. The receptors shown here come from a female donor with Graves disease.

This clonotype has ten or more counts. In DNA form, the CDR3 reads TGCAGCGTTGAATCCCAGGGCCGCCCAGGGTATGGCTACACCTTC. This translates into CSVESQGRPGYGYTF. V usage is TRBV29-1 and J usage is TRBJ1-2, with D possibly matching TRBD1 (5 bases). The germline V gene encodes CDR1 SQVTM and CDR2 ANQGSEA. The V and J ends lost 2 bases and 5 bases respectively, with 18 bases between them. This CDR3 contains 15 residues. Drawing the rest from reference TRBV29-1 and TRBJ1-2, the complete variable domain is SAVISQKPSRDICQRGTSLTIQCQVDSQVTMMFWYRQQPGQSLTLIATANQGSEATYESGFVIDKFPISRPNLTFSTLTVSNMSPEDSSIYLCSVESQGRPGYGYTFGSGTRLTVV.

In this sample, this clonotype turned up a few times. CDR3 bases: TGTGCCAGCAGTTGGGGACAGGGGGTATATGGCTACACCTTC. The encoded protein is CASSWGQGVYGYTF. This rearrangement joins TRBV6-9 to TRBJ1-2, with TRBD1 matching over 11 bases. V gave up 4 bases and J gave up 5 bases; unmatched junction bases: 3. The CDR3 sequence is 14 residues long. The germline gives CDR1 MNHGY, CDR2 SVAAGI.

A note on this clonotype: A clone one base away is much larger, so this may be a read error. The chain carries TRBV28 and TRBJ1-1; no clear D gene. The V and J ends lost 6 bases and 5 bases respectively, with 10 bases between them. Per the germline V gene, CDR1 is MDHEN and CDR2 is SYDVKM. This CDR3 contains 12 residues. The CDR3: CASSVSKTEAFF. The CDR3 bases are TGTGCCAGCAGCGTTTCGAAGACTGAAGCTTTCTTT.

This clonotype was counted many times. This sequence joins TRBV12-3 or TRBV12-4 and TRBJ2-4; TRBD2 might be the D (6 bases). The V and J ends lost 6 bases and 6 bases respectively, with 12 bases between them. There are 13 residues in the CDR3. The CDR3 bases are TGTGCCAGCAGACCGGGAGCAGGAAACATTCAGTACTTC. Encoded protein: CASRPGAGNIQYF.

The count of this clonotype is one. This chain joins TRBV7-6 and TRBJ2-7, with D hard to call. Trimming removed 2 bases at V and 2 bases at J, with 10 bases between. CDR1 and CDR2 (germline): SGHVS, FNYEAQ. The CDR3 length is 14 residues. The CDR3 spells CASSLSLKAYEQYF. CDR3 nucleotides: TGTGCCAGCAGCTTATCTCTAAAGGCCTACGAGCAGTACTTC.

This clonotype came up many times. The chain uses TRBV12-3 or TRBV12-4 and TRBJ2-7, with 8 nucleotides matching TRBD2. The CDR3 extends over 16 amino acids. Unmatched junction bases numbered 11, after V lost 3 bases and J lost 4 bases. CDR3: CASSFRPQQREYEQYF. The CDR3 DNA reads as TGTGCCAGCAGTTTCAGGCCCCAACAGCGGGAGTACGAGCAGTACTTC.

This rearrangement joins TRBV4-1 to TRBJ2-7; 11 bases agree with TRBD2. With V trimmed by 3 bases and J by 4 bases, 17 bases remained unmatched. In germline, CDR1 is MGHRA, CDR2 YSYEKL. The CDR3 is 19 residues long. The CDR3 coding sequence is TGCGCCAGCAGCCAGGGGGTCGCGATAGCGGGAGGGCCGACTTACGAGCAGTACTTC. Its protein is CASSQGVAIAGGPTYEQYF.

In the case of this clonotype: This may come from a read error, since a much larger clone is one base off. The gene calls are TRBV11-3 and TRBJ2-2; no firm D call. The CDR3 covers 13 residues. In germline, CDR1 is SGHNT, CDR2 YENEEA. This CDR3 reads CASSSTKTGELFF. CDR3 DNA: TGTGCCAGCAGCTCAACGAAGACCGGGGAGCTGTTTTTT.

The sample holds a few counts of this clonotype. The chain has TRBV25-1 and TRBJ1-2; D unclear. This CDR3 spans 11 amino acids. CDR1 is MGHDK, CDR2 SYGVNS, per germline. The germline V and J ends were trimmed by 3 bases and 8 bases, with 7 bases remaining between them. Here the CDR3 reads CASSEGKGYTF. The CDR3, as DNA: TGTGCCAGCAGTGAGGGGAAGGGCTACACCTTC.

This clonotype appeared many times. The chain's CDR3 is CASSGSSGSPSYEQYF. CDR3 in DNA: TGTGCCAGCAGTGGGTCTAGCGGGAGTCCCTCCTACGAGCAGTACTTC. J is TRBJ2-7 and V is TRBV27, with 10 bases matching TRBD2. The V gene's germline CDR1 is MNHEY and CDR2 SMNVEV (reference sequence). Trimming at V came to 5 bases and at J to 0 bases, leaving 7 bases not matched to a gene. CDR3 length: 16 residues.

There are many counts of this clonotype. The chain has TRBV28 and TRBJ2-7; 8 bases map to TRBD2. V shed 2 bases and J 5 bases; nucleotides not matched to a gene: 11. Germline loops: CDR1 MDHEN, CDR2 SYDVKM. The CDR3 spans 16 residues. CDR3 in DNA: TGTGCCAGCAGTTTAATAGGAAGCGGGAGCTTGGACGAGCAGTACTTC. Protein product: CASSLIGSGSLDEQYF.

This clonotype was found a few times. This chain connects TRBV6-1 to TRBJ2-5, with D possibly being TRBD1 (5 bases). In germline, CDR1 is MNHNS, CDR2 SASEGT. The V and J ends lost 7 bases and 3 bases respectively, with 18 bases between them. This CDR3 contains 15 residues. DNA for the CDR3: TGTGCCAGCATCTCTAAGGAAGCAGGGAAAGAGACCCAGTACTTC. Translation gives CASISKEAGKETQYF.

There are many counts of this clonotype. The V call is TRBV7-2, the J call TRBJ2-7; D gene uncertain. The CDR3 extends over 16 amino acids. Germline V gene lookup returns CDR1 SGHTA and CDR2 FQGNSA. V was pared by 0 bases and J by 3 bases, with 15 bases between. The chain's CDR3 is CASSLAPNVQSYEQYF. The CDR3 DNA sequence: TGTGCCAGCAGCTTAGCGCCCAACGTGCAGAGCTACGAGCAGTACTTC.

V gene TRBV28 combines with J gene TRBJ1-1, with D tentatively TRBD1 (5 bases). The V end lost 6 bases, the J end lost 0 bases, and 14 bases lay between the germline ends. Germline assignment: CDR1 MDHEN and CDR2 SYDVKM. The CDR3 spans 15 residues. The CDR3 reads CASRRTTALNTEAFF. In nucleotides, the CDR3 is TGTGCCAGCAGACGTACGACAGCCTTGAACACTGAAGCTTTCTTT.

This clonotype was found many times. This chain joins TRBV4-1 and TRBJ1-1; D uncertain. CDR1 is MGHRA and CDR2 is YSYEKL in the germline V gene. V was shortened by 1 base and J by 6 bases, with 15 bases between the two germline ends. The CDR3 totals 15 residues. The CDR3 DNA is TGCGCCAGCAGCCAAGCAGACACCTCCAAGGCTGAAGCTTTCTTT. It specifies CASSQADTSKAEAFF.

The chain couples TRBV6-1 to TRBJ1-4, with no clear D. The CDR3 length is 16 residues. V lost 5 bases and J 2 bases, leaving 15 bases between the germline ends. Germline V gene lookup returns CDR1 MNHNS and CDR2 SASEGT. CDR3 sequence reads: CASSPPGSSTNEKLFF. DNA of the CDR3: TGTGCCAGCAGTCCTCCGGGGAGTTCTACTAATGAAAAACTGTTTTTT.

Only a few counts were recorded for this clonotype. CDR3 residues: CSAKLAGSAYEQYF. In nucleotides, the CDR3 is TGCAGCGCCAAGTTAGCGGGAAGCGCCTACGAGCAGTACTTC. V and J are TRBV29-1 and TRBJ2-7; the match to TRBD2 covers 8 bases. V shed 7 bases and J 2 bases; nucleotides not matched to a gene: 10. The CDR3 is made up of 14 amino acids. The germline V gene encodes CDR1 SQVTM and CDR2 ANQGSEA.

This clonotype was recorded a few times. The V call is TRBV6-1, the J call TRBJ2-7; tentatively, D is TRBD1 (5 bases). This CDR3 region has 13 residues. The germline V and J ends were trimmed by 8 bases and 0 bases, with 11 bases remaining between them. Looked up from germline, CDR1 is MNHNS and CDR2 is SASEGT. The CDR3 DNA reads as TGTGCCAGCGGTGCCGACAGCTCCTACGAGCAGTACTTC. This translates into CASGADSSYEQYF.

This clonotype was counted many times. This chain connects TRBV5-1 to TRBJ2-3; TRBD1 aligns across 8 bases. V lost 5 bases to trimming and J lost 0 bases; unmatched junction nucleotides: 5. The CDR3 spans 15 residues. Germline V gene lookup returns CDR1 SGHRS and CDR2 YFSETQ. CDR3 bases: TGCGCCAGCAGTTTCACAGGGGGTAGCACAGATACGCAGTATTTT. Amino acid sequence: CASSFTGGSTDTQYF.

The chain uses TRBV3-1 and TRBJ2-7; a possible D gene is TRBD1 (6 bases). V shed 4 bases and J shed 3 bases, with 13 bases lying between them. The V gene's germline CDR1 is LGHDT and CDR2 YNNKEL (reference sequence). This CDR3 comprises 14 residues. This chain's CDR3 is CASSPSGQNYEQYF. DNA of the CDR3: TGTGCCAGCAGCCCCAGCGGACAGAACTACGAGCAGTACTTC.

This chain joins TRBV20-1 and TRBJ2-5; no firm D call. The V and J ends lost 3 bases and 1 base respectively, with 3 bases between them. CDR3 length: 11 residues. The germline V gene encodes CDR1 DFQATT and CDR2 SNEGSKA (reference sequence). CDR3 DNA sequence: TGCAGTGCTAGGGTCCAAGAGACCCAGTACTTC. It translates to CSARVQETQYF.

This clonotype showed up just a few times. Lacking the conserved final phenylalanine or tryptophan, this CDR3 likely reflects a read error. J is TRBJ2-7 and V is TRBV11-2; 7 bases line up with TRBD1. The CDR3 covers 14 residues. Germline lookup yields CDR1 SGHAT and CDR2 FQNNGV. With 4 bases clipped from V and 2 bases from J, the junction kept 5 bases outside the gene matches. CDR3 nucleotides: TGTGCCAGCAGCTACCCGGGACAGACCTACGAGCAGTACCTC. Translation gives CASSYPGQTYEQYL.

For this clonotype: A single base is all that separates this from a far larger clone, so a read error is likely. The rearrangement links TRBV12-3 or TRBV12-4 to TRBJ1-2; the D is unclear. The CDR3 length is 12 residues. CDR3 residues: CASSERPYGYAF. The CDR3 DNA follows: TGTGCCAGCAGTGAACGGCCCTATGGCTACGCCTTC.

The chain carries TRBV11-2 and TRBJ2-1; D gene uncertain. The CDR3 spans 16 residues. Germline V gives CDR1 SGHAT, CDR2 FQNNGV. Trimming took off 1 base at V and 2 bases at J, with 12 bases between the two ends. The CDR3 is CASSLGRSFPYNEQFF. The CDR3 nucleotides are TGTGCCAGCAGCTTAGGTCGAAGTTTCCCCTACAATGAGCAGTTCTTC.

This clonotype was found many times. This chain joins TRBV5-1 and TRBJ2-7; 8 positions match TRBD1. V shed 7 bases and J 3 bases; nucleotides not matched to a gene: 12. CDR3 size: 15 residues. Germline CDR1 SGHRS, CDR2 YFSETQ. CDR3 sequence: CASRLGQGPFYEQYF. For the CDR3, the DNA is TGCGCCAGCCGACTTGGACAGGGACCTTTCTACGAGCAGTACTTC.

This clonotype was seen at least ten times. The CDR3 region is CASSLETGTGSGYTF. CDR3 bases: TGTGCCAGCAGCCTAGAGACCGGGACAGGGTCAGGCTACACCTTC. This sequence joins TRBV7-8 and TRBJ1-2; 9 bases agree with TRBD1. CDR3 size: 15 residues. V was pared by 5 bases and J by 8 bases, with 12 bases of the junction left unmatched. The germline V gene has CDR1 SGHVS and CDR2 FQNEAQ. Variable domain in full (rest from reference TRBV7-8 and TRBJ1-2): GAGVSQSPRYKVAKRGQDVALRCDPISGHVSLFWYQQALGQGPEFLTYFQNEAQLDKSGLPSDRFFAERPEGSVSTLKIQRTQQEDSAVYLCASSLETGTGSGYTFGSGTRLTVV.

Many counts were recorded for this clonotype. J is TRBJ1-1 and V is TRBV3-1, with D maybe TRBD1 (5 bases). Germline V gene sequence: CDR1 LGHDT, CDR2 YNNKEL (reference sequence). Trimming left V 1 base short and J 10 bases short, with 13 bases between. The CDR3 runs 13 residues. CDR3 sequence (DNA): TGTGCCAGCAGCCAAGTGGGAGAAACAGGAGCTTTCTTT. As protein: CASSQVGETGAFF.

Concerning this clonotype itself: This may arise from a read error, as a much more abundant clone is one base away. The chain joins TRBV9 to TRBJ2-2; either TRBD1 or TRBD2 may fit D (6 bases each). The germline V gene has CDR1 SGDLS and CDR2 YYNGEE. CDR3 size: 16 residues. V dropped 4 bases and J dropped 0 bases, with 13 bases sitting between them. CDR3 loop: CASSHGGGTNTGELFF. CDR3 coding DNA: TGTGCCAGCAGCCACGGGGGCGGGACGAACACCGGGGAGCTGTTTTTT. Complete variable domain (other parts from reference TRBV9 and TRBJ2-2): DSGVTQTPKHLITATGQRVTLRCSPRSGDLSVYWYQQSLDQGLQFLIQYYNGEERAKGNILERFSAQQFPDLHSELNLSSLELGDSALYFCASSHGGGTNTGELFFGEGSRLTVL.

The chain has TRBV6-2 or TRBV6-3 and TRBJ2-7, with no clear D. The CDR3 is 14 amino acids. Germline CDR1 reads MNHEY; CDR2 reads SVGEGT. V was pared by 5 bases and J by 2 bases, with 13 bases between. The CDR3 bases are TGTGCCAGCAGTCCTTATACTACCGCCTACGAGCAGTACTTC. It is translated as CASSPYTTAYEQYF.

The CDR3 loop reads CSVGTGVNYGYTF. The CDR3 DNA follows: TGCAGCGTTGGGACAGGAGTAAACTATGGCTACACCTTC. This chain links TRBV29-1 with TRBJ1-2; TRBD1 aligns across 7 bases. Germline V lookup: CDR1 SQVTM, CDR2 ANQGSEA. This CDR3 is built from 13 residues. Trimming took 4 bases from V and 2 from J; bases not matched to a gene: 4.

This clonotype showed up just a few times. The chain combines TRBV9 with TRBJ1-2; D is unresolved. This CDR3 contains 15 residues. V was shortened by 2 bases and J by 4 bases, with 15 bases between the two germline ends. Germline CDR1 is SGDLS and CDR2 is YYNGEE. CDR3 DNA sequence: TGTGCCAGCAGCGTGAAACCCGATTATAGCTATGGCTACACCTTC. Protein product: CASSVKPDYSYGYTF.

This clonotype was counted ten times or more. The CDR3 protein is CASSLDSSSYNSPLHF. The CDR3 nucleotides read TGTGCCAGCAGTTTAGATAGCAGTTCCTATAATTCACCCCTCCACTTT. This rearrangement joins TRBV28 to TRBJ1-6, with no clear D. V shed 2 bases and J shed 1 base, with 9 bases lying between them. The V gene's germline CDR1 is MDHEN and CDR2 SYDVKM. The CDR3 has 16 amino acids.